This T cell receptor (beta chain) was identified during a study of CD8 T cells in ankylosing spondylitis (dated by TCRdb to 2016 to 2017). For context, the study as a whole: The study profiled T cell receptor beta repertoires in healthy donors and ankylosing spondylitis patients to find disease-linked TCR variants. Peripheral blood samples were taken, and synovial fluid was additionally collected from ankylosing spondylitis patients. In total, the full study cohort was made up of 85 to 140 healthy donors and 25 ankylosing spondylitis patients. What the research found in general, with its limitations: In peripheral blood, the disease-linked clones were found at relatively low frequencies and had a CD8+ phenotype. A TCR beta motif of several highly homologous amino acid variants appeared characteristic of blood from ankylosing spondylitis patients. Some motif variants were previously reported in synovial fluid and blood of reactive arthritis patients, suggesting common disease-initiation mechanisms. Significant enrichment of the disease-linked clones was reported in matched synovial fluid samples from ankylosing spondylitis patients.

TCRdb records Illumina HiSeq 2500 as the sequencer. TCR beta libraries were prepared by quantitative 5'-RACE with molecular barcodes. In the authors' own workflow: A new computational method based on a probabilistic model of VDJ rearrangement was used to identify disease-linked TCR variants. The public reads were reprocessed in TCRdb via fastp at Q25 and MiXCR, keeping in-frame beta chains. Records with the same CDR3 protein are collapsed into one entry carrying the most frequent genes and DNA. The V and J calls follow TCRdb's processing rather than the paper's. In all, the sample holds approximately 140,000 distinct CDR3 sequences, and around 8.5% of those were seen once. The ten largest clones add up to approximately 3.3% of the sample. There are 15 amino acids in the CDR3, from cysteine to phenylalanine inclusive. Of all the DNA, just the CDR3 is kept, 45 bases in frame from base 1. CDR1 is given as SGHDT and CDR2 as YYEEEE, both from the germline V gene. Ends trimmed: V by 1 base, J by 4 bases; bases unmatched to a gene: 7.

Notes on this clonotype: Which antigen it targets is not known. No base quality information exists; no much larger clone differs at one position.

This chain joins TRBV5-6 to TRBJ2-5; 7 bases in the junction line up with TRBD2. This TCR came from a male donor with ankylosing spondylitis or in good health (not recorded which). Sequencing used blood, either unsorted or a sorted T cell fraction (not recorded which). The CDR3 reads CASSLFPREGETQYF. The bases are TGTGCCAGCAGCTTGTTTCCCAGGGAGGGAGAGACCCAGTACTTC. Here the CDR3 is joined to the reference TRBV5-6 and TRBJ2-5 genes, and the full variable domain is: DAGVTQSPTHLIKTRGQQVTLRCSPKSGHDTVSWYQQALGQGPQFIFQYYEEEERQRGNFPDRFSGHQFPNYSSELNVNALLLGDSALYLCASSLFPREGETQYFGPGTRLLVL.